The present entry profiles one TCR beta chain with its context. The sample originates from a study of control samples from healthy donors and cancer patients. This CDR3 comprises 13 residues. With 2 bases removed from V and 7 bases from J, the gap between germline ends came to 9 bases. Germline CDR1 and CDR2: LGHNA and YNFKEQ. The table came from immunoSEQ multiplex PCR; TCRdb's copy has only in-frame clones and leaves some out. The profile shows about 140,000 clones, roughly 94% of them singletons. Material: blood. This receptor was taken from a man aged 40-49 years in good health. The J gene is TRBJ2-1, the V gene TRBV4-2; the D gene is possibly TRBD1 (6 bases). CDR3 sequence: CASSQQQGNEQFF. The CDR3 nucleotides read TGTGCCAGCAGCCAACAACAGGGAAATGAGCAGTTCTTC.